The 21 T cell receptor beta chains below all came from one sample that was sequenced in a study of PD-1 blockade in classical Hodgkin lymphoma. Time point: newly diagnosed, previously untreated cHL patient sample. Magnetic negative selection was used to purify CD4+ T cells from PBMCs that had been thawed. Sequenced by immunoSEQ multiplex PCR; TCRdb stores in-frame clones only, minus some. The table has fewer than 35,000 clones, 88% seen once. The sequenced sample consisted of CD4+ T cells from blood. These receptors originate from a human donor with classical Hodgkin lymphoma.

The rearrangement links TRBV19 to TRBJ1-4, with TRBD1 identical over 9 bases. CDR1 is LNHDA and CDR2 is SQIVND in the germline V gene (reference sequence). This CDR3 has 19 amino acids. J was trimmed by 8 bases and V by 1 base; bases with no gene match: 17. The CDR3 DNA reads as TGTGCCAGTAGTATAGCCAACAGGGGGCGCCAGTCTTTAGTAGAAAAACTGTTTTTT. Its translation is CASSIANRGRQSLVEKLFF.

The chain uses TRBV7-9 and TRBJ1-2; D is perhaps TRBD1 (6 bases). The V end lost 7 bases, the J end lost 7 bases, and 13 bases lay between the germline ends. Germline CDR1 reads SEHNR; CDR2 reads FQNEAQ (reference sequence). The CDR3 runs 12 residues. CDR3 residues: CASTEGGGGYTF. The CDR3 DNA follows: TGTGCCAGCACGGAGGGAGGGGGTGGCTACACCTTC.

This rearrangement joins TRBV19 to TRBJ2-5; D is undetermined. V was cut by 5 bases and J by 3 bases, with 13 bases left in between. There are 14 residues in the CDR3. CDR1 and CDR2 (germline): LNHDA, SQIVND (reference sequence). CDR3 region: CASSRRDGEETQYF. CDR3 in DNA: TGTGCCAGTAGTCGTCGAGACGGAGAAGAGACCCAGTACTTC. Using reference TRBV19 and TRBJ2-5 for the parts outside the CDR3, the full variable domain is DGGITQSPKYLFRKEGQNVTLSCEQNLNHDAMYWYRQDPGQGLRLIYYSQIVNDFQKGDIAEGYSVSREKKESFPLTVTSAQKNPTAFYLCASSRRDGEETQYFGPGTRLLVL.

The rearrangement joins TRBV10-3 to TRBJ2-3; 11 bases map to TRBD2. Germline trimming cut 6 bases from V and 5 bases from J; bases unmatched to any gene: 7. The germline V gene has CDR1 ENHRY and CDR2 SYGVKD. CDR3 length: 15 amino acids. The CDR3 region is CAISRTSGLQDTQYF. CDR3 sequence (DNA): TGTGCCATCAGCCGGACTAGCGGGTTGCAAGATACGCAGTATTTT.

This clone was seen once. The V gene is TRBV9, the J gene TRBJ1-1; D unresolved. This CDR3 has 13 residues. V was pared by 4 bases and J by 1 base, with 8 bases between. CDR1 is SGDLS and CDR2 is YYNGEE in the germline V gene. The CDR3 region has the DNA TGTGCCAGCAGCTTCTCAGGGAACACTGAAGCTTTCTTT. This gives the protein CASSFSGNTEAFF.

The V and J genes are TRBV10-2 and TRBJ2-7; 12 bases are a match to TRBD2. V dropped 7 bases and J dropped 2; count of bases not matched to a gene: 6. CDR1 is WSHSY and CDR2 is SAAADI in the germline V gene. The CDR3 is 15 amino acids. The CDR3 loop is CASTSTSGGTYEQYF. DNA of the CDR3: TGCGCCAGCACTTCGACTAGCGGGGGCACCTACGAGCAGTACTTC.

The rearrangement uses TRBV6-1 and TRBJ2-5; maybe TRBD1 (5 bases). Deletions cut 4 bases from V and 7 bases from J, with 10 bases between. CDR3 size: 12 residues. Germline lookup yields CDR1 MNHNS and CDR2 SASEGT. The CDR3 DNA reads as TGTGCCAGCAGTGCAGGGCTAGGGACCCAGTACTTC. Its protein is CASSAGLGTQYF.

The rearrangement uses TRBV9 and TRBJ1-3, with 10 bases aligning to TRBD1. CDR3 size: 16 residues. Germline loops: CDR1 SGDLS, CDR2 YYNGEE. V was clipped by 2 bases and J by 4 bases; unmatched bases: 6. The CDR3 spells CASSVDRGRLGNTIYF. The CDR3, as DNA: TGTGCCAGCAGCGTCGACAGGGGGCGGTTGGGAAACACCATATATTTT.

V is TRBV7-2 and J is TRBJ1-1; D possibly corresponds to TRBD1 (6 bases). Germline CDR1 and CDR2: SGHTA and FQGNSA. Trimming removed 1 base from V and 0 bases from J, with 9 bases in between. The CDR3 consists of 15 residues. CDR3 bases: TGTGCCAGCAGCTTAGTCGGGGGCATGAACACTGAAGCTTTCTTT. Its translation: CASSLVGGMNTEAFF. Together with reference TRBV7-2 and TRBJ1-1, the CDR3 gives the full variable domain: GAGVSQSPSNKVTEKGKDVELRCDPISGHTALYWYRQSLGQGLEFLIYFQGNSAPDKSGLPSDRFSAERTGGSVSTLTIQRTQQEDSAVYLCASSLVGGMNTEAFFGQGTRLTVV.

The rearrangement joins TRBV2 to TRBJ2-5; 8 nucleotides line up with TRBD1. V was pared by 5 bases and J by 7 bases, with 9 bases of the junction left unmatched. Germline assignment: CDR1 SNHLY and CDR2 FYNNEI. The CDR3 has 14 amino acids. The CDR3 DNA reads as TGTGCCAGCAGTCTGGACAGGGATGAAGGGACCCAGTACTTC. Its protein product is CASSLDRDEGTQYF.

The chain has TRBV4-1 and TRBJ2-7; 7 bases line up with TRBD1. V lost 2 bases and J lost 3; bases outside the gene matches: 4. From germline, CDR1 is MGHRA and CDR2 YSYEKL. The CDR3 length is 14 residues. The CDR3, as DNA: TGCGCCAGCAGCCAAAGGGACAGCGACTACGAGCAGTACTTC. It is translated as CASSQRDSDYEQYF.

The chain has TRBV27 and TRBJ2-1, with D perhaps matching TRBD2 (6 bases). Germline values: CDR1 MNHEY, CDR2 SMNVEV (reference sequence). The V gene lost 5 bases and the J gene lost 12 bases, with 17 bases spanning the gap. This CDR3 has 13 amino acids. CDR3 protein: CASSKTRNTGQFF. The CDR3 nucleotides read TGTGCCAGCAGTAAGACTAGGAACACGGGGCAGTTCTTC.

V usage is TRBV5-1 and J usage is TRBJ2-3, with D perhaps given as TRBD1 or TRBD2 (6 bases each). This CDR3 is 14 amino acids long. Germline V gene sequence: CDR1 SGHRS, CDR2 YFSETQ. V lost 2 bases and J lost 5, with 12 bases in between. DNA of the CDR3: TGCGCCAGCAGCTTAGGGGGAGGAGGAGATACGCAGTATTTT. This encodes CASSLGGGGDTQYF.

This rearrangement joins TRBV10-3 to TRBJ1-1; D is unresolved. Trimming cost V 2 bases and J 1 base, with 8 bases left between them. The CDR3 has 14 amino acids. Germline loops: CDR1 ENHRY, CDR2 SYGVKD. CDR3 amino acids: CAISEGRGNTEAFF. The CDR3 coding sequence is TGTGCCATCAGTGAGGGAAGAGGGAACACTGAAGCTTTCTTT.

This clone was counted between two and nine times. This chain connects TRBV5-1 to TRBJ2-1; tentatively, D is TRBD2 (5 bases). Germline values: CDR1 SGHRS, CDR2 YFSETQ. V was clipped by 2 bases and J by 0 bases, with 9 bases between them. The CDR3 has 15 amino acids. The CDR3 sequence is CASSFQGSSYNEQFF. DNA for the CDR3: TGCGCCAGCAGCTTTCAAGGGAGCTCCTACAATGAGCAGTTCTTC.

The V and J genes are TRBV6-1 and TRBJ1-2; the match to TRBD1 covers 9 bases. There are 15 residues in the CDR3. V gave up 5 bases and J gave up 6 bases; unmatched junction bases: 10. CDR1 MNHNS and CDR2 SASEGT come from the germline V gene. CDR3 sequence reads: CASSQRQGVMDGYTF. In DNA, the CDR3 is TGTGCCAGCAGTCAAAGACAGGGGGTAATGGATGGCTACACCTTC.

The CDR3 DNA follows: TGTGCCAGCGGAACTCAGGCGGAGGATGAAGCTTTCTTT. It translates to CASGTQAEDEAFF. J is TRBJ1-1 and V is TRBV2; the D is unclear. CDR3 size: 13 residues. V lost 8 bases to trimming and J lost 7 bases, with 17 bases between them. Germline V gives CDR1 SNHLY, CDR2 FYNNEI. The full variable domain, with the rest looked up from reference TRBV2 and TRBJ1-1, is EPEVTQTPSHQVTQMGQEVILRCVPISNHLYFYWYRQILGQKVEFLVSFYNNEISEKSEIFDDQFSVERPDGSNFTLKIRSTKLEDSAMYFCASGTQAEDEAFFGQGTRLTVV.

The rearrangement uses TRBV6-5 and TRBJ2-2, with a possible D match to TRBD1 (6 bases). The CDR3 length is 15 residues. Germline-derived CDR1 and CDR2 are MNHEY and SVGAGI. V lost 6 bases and J lost 0, with 11 bases in between. DNA of the CDR3: TGTGCCAGCAGCCTTGGACAGACGAACACCGGGGAGCTGTTTTTT. Its translation: CASSLGQTNTGELFF.

The chain couples TRBV27 to TRBJ2-6; D is undetermined. The ends were cut back, 4 bases at V and 0 bases at J, with 13 bases in the middle. This CDR3 spans 17 amino acids. The germline V gene has CDR1 MNHEY and CDR2 SMNVEV (reference sequence). Written as DNA, the CDR3 is TGTGCCAGCAGTTACGCCCCAAAGGCCTCTGGGGCCAACGTCCTGACTTTC. Its protein is CASSYAPKASGANVLTF.

The chain has TRBV29-1 and TRBJ2-5, with a weak D call TRBD1 (5 bases). The CDR3 consists of 13 residues. Germline V gives CDR1 SQVTM, CDR2 ANQGSEA. Trimming shortened V by 4 bases and J by 5 bases, and 14 bases separated the two germline ends. In nucleotides, the CDR3 is TGCAGCGTTGGACAGACCCTTCGGGAGACCCAGTACTTC. Amino acid sequence: CSVGQTLRETQYF.

This chain uses TRBV18 with TRBJ1-1, with D hard to call. The CDR3 has 13 amino acids. Germline-derived CDR1 and CDR2 are KGHSH and LQKENI. The V end was cut by 0 bases, the J end by 4 bases, with 6 bases between. The CDR3 spells CASSPPAGTEAFF. The CDR3 DNA reads TGTGCCAGCTCACCACCAGCAGGCACTGAAGCTTTCTTT.